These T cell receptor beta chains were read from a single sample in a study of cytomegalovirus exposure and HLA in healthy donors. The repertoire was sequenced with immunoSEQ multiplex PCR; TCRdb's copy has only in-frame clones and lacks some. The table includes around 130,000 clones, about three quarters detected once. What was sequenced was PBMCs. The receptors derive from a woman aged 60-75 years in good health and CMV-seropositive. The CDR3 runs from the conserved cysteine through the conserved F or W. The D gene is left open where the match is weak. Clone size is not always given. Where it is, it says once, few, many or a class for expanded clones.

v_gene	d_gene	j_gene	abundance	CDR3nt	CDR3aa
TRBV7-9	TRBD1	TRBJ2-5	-	TGTGCCAGCAGCTCAGGGACAGGGGGAAGAGAGACCCAGTACTTC	CASSSGTGGRETQYF
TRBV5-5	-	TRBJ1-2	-	TGTGCCAGCACCGCTGAGAGGACACCTAACTATGGCTACACCTTC	CASTAERTPNYGYTF
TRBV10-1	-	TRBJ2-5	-	TGCGCCAGCAGCCCCGACTTGTACCAAGAGACCCAGTACTTC	CASSPDLYQETQYF
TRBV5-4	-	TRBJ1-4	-	TGTGCCAGCAGCTTGGACCTATATGCAACTAATGAAAAACTGTTTTTT	CASSLDLYATNEKLFF
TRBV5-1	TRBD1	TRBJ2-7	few	TGCGCCAGCAGTTTGGGGACAGACTCCTACGAGCAGTACTTC	CASSLGTDSYEQYF
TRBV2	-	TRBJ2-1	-	TGTGCCAGCAGGGGAGGCGGGAACAATGAGCAGTTCTTC	CASRGGGNNEQFF
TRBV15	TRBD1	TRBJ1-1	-	TGTGCCACCAGCGCGTACACAGGGGACAGAGATGAAGCTTTCTTT	CATSAYTGDRDEAFF
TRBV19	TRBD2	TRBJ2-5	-	TGTGCCACTAGGGCTAGCGGGGCCTTAGTCGAGACCCAGTACTTC	CATRASGALVETQYF
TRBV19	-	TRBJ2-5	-	TGTGCCAGTAGTATAGGGGTGTCGACACTCAAAGAGACCCAGTACTTC	CASSIGVSTLKETQYF
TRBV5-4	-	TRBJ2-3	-	TGTGCCAGCAGCTCGGCGGGGTCGGGCACAGATACGCAGTATTTT	CASSSAGSGTDTQYF
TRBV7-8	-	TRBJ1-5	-	TGTGCCAGCAGCTTAGCGGAGGGCCAGCCTTATCAGCCCCAGCATTTT	CASSLAEGQPYQPQHF
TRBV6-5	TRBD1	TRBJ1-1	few	TGTGCCAGCACTAGACAGGGGGGCACTGAAGCTTTCTTT	CASTRQGGTEAFF
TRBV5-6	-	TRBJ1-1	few	TGTGCCAGCAGCTGGGGGGGTAACACTGAAGCTTTCTTT	CASSWGGNTEAFF
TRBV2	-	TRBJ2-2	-	TGTGCCAGCAGTGAACGCAGGGCGGGGACCGGGGAGCTGTTTTTT	CASSERRAGTGELFF
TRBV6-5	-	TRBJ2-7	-	TGTGCCAGCAGACCGGGACAAGCCTACGAGCAGTACTTC	CASRPGQAYEQYF
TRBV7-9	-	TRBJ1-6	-	TGTGCCAGCAGCTCCCAAGGAGATTCACCCCTCCACTTT	CASSSQGDSPLHF
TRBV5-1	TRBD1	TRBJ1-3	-	TGCGCCAGCAGCCGGGACAGCACAGGAAACACCATATATTTT	CASSRDSTGNTIYF
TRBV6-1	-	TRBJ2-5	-	TGTGCCAGCACCGCAAATAGGGGGTTGGTGGAGACCCAGTACTTC	CASTANRGLVETQYF
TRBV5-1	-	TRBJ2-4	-	TGCGCCAGCAGCTCACGACAGGACGGCATTCAGTACTTC	CASSSRQDGIQYF
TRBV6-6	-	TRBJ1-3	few	TGTGCCAGCAGTTCCCGGACAGTCGCTGGAAACACCATATATTTT	CASSSRTVAGNTIYF
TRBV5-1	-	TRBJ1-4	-	TGCGCCAGCTCTTCGGGAGAAAAACTGTTTTTT	CASSSGEKLFF
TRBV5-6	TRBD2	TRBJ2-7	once	TGTGCCAGCAGCTACCCGGGACTAGCGGGGGACTCCTACGAGCAGTACTTC	CASSYPGLAGDSYEQYF
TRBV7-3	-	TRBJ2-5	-	TGTGCCAGCAGCCTCCAAGGTTCGCGGGAGACCCAGTACTTC	CASSLQGSRETQYF
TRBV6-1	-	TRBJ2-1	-	TGTGCCAGCACTGGCGGGGAGATCAATGAGCAGTTCTTC	CASTGGEINEQFF
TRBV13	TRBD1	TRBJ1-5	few	TGTGCCAGCAGCTTAGGGGCAGGGGGCGATCAGCCCCAGCATTTT	CASSLGAGGDQPQHF
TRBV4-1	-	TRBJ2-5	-	TGCGCCAGCAGCCCCCGGACGGGGGTACTCGCCCAGTACTTC	CASSPRTGVLAQYF
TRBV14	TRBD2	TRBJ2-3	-	TGTGCCAGCAGCCATCGGACTAGCGGGACCAGCACAGATACGCAGTATTTT	CASSHRTSGTSTDTQYF
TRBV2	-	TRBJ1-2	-	TGTGCCAGCAGTGGGGCCTGGGGGGACTATGGCTACACCTTC	CASSGAWGDYGYTF
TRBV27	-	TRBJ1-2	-	TGTGCCAGCAGTGAGACAGCCGGTGGCTACACCTTC	CASSETAGGYTF
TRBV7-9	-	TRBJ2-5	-	TGTGCCAGCAGCTTAGCGGGAGCAGAGGCCGAGACCCAGTACTTC	CASSLAGAEAETQYF
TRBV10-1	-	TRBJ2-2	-	TGCGCCAGCAGTGAGGTTTACGGGGGCGGGGAGCTGTTTTTT	CASSEVYGGGELFF
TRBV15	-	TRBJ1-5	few	TGTGCCACCAGCAGAGAAGCTTATAGCAATCAGCCCCAGCATTTT	CATSREAYSNQPQHF
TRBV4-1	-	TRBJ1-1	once	TGCGCCAGCAGCCAAGAACACGAATTGAACACTGAAGCTTTCTTT	CASSQEHELNTEAFF
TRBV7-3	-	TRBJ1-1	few	TGTGCCAGCAGCAAGGACAGCACTGAAGCTTTCTTT	CASSKDSTEAFF
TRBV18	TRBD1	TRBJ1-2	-	TGTGCCAGCTCCGAGCTCAGGACAGGAATCTATGGCTACACCTTC	CASSELRTGIYGYTF
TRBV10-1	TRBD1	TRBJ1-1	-	TGCGCCAGCAGTGAGGGGACAGGAGGGAACACTGAAGCTTTCTTT	CASSEGTGGNTEAFF
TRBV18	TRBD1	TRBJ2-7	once	TGTGCCAGCTCCTCCGGACAGGTCTACGAGCAGTACTTC	CASSSGQVYEQYF
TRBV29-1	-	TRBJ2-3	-	TGCAGCGTTGAAGCCTGGGACACTTATAGCACAGATACGCAGTATTTT	CSVEAWDTYSTDTQYF
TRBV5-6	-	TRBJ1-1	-	TGTGCCAGCAGCCTCTACACTGAAGCTTTCTTT	CASSLYTEAFF
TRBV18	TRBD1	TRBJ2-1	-	TGTGCCAGCTCACCCGGGACAGGGGGCAATGAGCAGTTCTTC	CASSPGTGGNEQFF
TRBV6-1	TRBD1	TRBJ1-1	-	TGTGCCAGCAGTGCGGGGTACAGGGGGAGGGACACTGAAGCTTTCTTT	CASSAGYRGRDTEAFF
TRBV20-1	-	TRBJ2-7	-	TGCAGTGCTCAACAGGGATACGAGCAGTACTTC	CSAQQGYEQYF
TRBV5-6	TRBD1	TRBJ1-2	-	TGTGCCAGCAGCTTGGGAACAGGGGGGAGCTATGGCTACACCTTC	CASSLGTGGSYGYTF
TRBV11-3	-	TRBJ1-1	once	TGTGCCAGCAGCTTAGGAGGGCGCGTATCTGAAGCTTTCTTT	CASSLGGRVSEAFF
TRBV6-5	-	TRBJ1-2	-	TGTGCCAGTCAGGGTTTTAGTGGCTACACCTTC	CASQGFSGYTF
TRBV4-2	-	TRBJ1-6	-	TGTGCCAGCAGCCAAGATATATGGAACAGCTCACCCCTCCACTTT	CASSQDIWNSSPLHF
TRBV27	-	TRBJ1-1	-	TGTGCCAGCAGTTTGGGGCAGAAGAACACTGAAGCTTTCTTT	CASSLGQKNTEAFF
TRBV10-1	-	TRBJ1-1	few	TGCGCCAGCAGTCTTAGCTTGAACACTGAAGCTTTCTTT	CASSLSLNTEAFF
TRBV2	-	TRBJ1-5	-	TGTGCCAGCAATCAAAGACAGGACCTTCAGCCCCAGCATTTT	CASNQRQDLQPQHF
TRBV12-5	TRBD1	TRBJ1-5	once	TGTGCTAGTGGGGAGGGGGCTCAGCCCCAGCATTTT	CASGEGAQPQHF